The entry below gives a single T cell receptor beta chain sequence along with its context. Healthy individuals who donated bone marrow served as the donors. The data derive from a study of cytomegalovirus exposure and HLA in healthy donors. There are 14 residues in the CDR3. Looked up from germline, CDR1 is MDHEN and CDR2 is SYDVKM. Germline trimming cut 6 bases from V and 4 bases from J; bases unmatched to any gene: 6. Vbeta (60) and Jbeta (13) primers were used in the PCR. Clones were sequenced by immunoSEQ multiplex PCR, and TCRdb holds only the in-frame ones, with some missing. The data show about 120,000 clones, over 6.5% seen once.

Sequences were obtained from PBMCs. The chain combines TRBV28 with TRBJ1-2; 9 bases line up with TRBD1. The sequence derives from a woman between 35 and 50 years old in good health and CMV-seropositive. The CDR3 nucleotides read TGTGCCAGCAGGCGACAGGGGGAAATCTATGGCTACACCTTC. It translates to CASRRQGEIYGYTF.